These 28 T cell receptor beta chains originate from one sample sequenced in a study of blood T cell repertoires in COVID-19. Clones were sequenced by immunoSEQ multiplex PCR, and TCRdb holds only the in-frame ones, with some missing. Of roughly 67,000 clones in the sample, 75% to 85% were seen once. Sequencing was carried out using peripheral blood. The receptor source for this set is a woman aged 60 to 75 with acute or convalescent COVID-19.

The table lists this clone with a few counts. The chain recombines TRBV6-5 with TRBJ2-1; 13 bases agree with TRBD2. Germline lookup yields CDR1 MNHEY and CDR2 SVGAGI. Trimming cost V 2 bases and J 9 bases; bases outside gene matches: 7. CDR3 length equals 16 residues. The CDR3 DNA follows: TGTGCCAGCAGTTACCCTACTAGCGGGGGGGCCGGTGAGCAGTTCTTC. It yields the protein CASSYPTSGGAGEQFF.

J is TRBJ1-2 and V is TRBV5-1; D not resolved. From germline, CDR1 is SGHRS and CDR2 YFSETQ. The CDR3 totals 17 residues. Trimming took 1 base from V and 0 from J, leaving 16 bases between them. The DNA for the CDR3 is TGCGCCAGCAGCTTGAGTTTGGCAGGTTCATCTAACTATGGCTACACCTTC. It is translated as CASSLSLAGSSNYGYTF.

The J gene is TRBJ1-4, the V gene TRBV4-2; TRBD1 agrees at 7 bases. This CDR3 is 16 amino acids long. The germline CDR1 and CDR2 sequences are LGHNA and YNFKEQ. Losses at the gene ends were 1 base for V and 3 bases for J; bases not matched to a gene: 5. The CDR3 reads CASSQGRGQPNEKLFF. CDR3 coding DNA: TGTGCCAGCAGCCAAGGCAGGGGACAGCCTAATGAAAAACTGTTTTTT.

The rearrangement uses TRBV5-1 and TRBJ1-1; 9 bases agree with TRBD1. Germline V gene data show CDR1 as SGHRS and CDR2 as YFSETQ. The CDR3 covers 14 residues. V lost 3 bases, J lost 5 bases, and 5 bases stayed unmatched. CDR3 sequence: CASSSGQGVTEAFF. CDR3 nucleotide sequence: TGCGCCAGCAGCTCGGGACAGGGAGTTACTGAAGCTTTCTTT. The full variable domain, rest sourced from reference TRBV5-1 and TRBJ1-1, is KAGVTQTPRYLIKTRGQQVTLSCSPISGHRSVSWYQQTPGQGLQFLFEYFSETQRNKGNFPGRFSGRQFSNSRSEMNVSTLELGDSALYLCASSSGQGVTEAFFGQGTRLTVV.

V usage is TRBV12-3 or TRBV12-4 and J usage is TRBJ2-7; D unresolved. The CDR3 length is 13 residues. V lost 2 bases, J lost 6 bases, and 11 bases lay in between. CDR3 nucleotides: TGTGCCAGCAGTTTATCTATATCCCTCGAGCAGTACTTC. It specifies CASSLSISLEQYF.

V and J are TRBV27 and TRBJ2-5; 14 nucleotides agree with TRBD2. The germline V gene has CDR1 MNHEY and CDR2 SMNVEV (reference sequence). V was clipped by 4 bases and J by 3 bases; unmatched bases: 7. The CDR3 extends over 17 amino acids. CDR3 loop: CASSSGLAGVGEETQYF. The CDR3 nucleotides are TGTGCCAGCAGTTCGGGACTAGCGGGGGTCGGTGAAGAGACCCAGTACTTC.

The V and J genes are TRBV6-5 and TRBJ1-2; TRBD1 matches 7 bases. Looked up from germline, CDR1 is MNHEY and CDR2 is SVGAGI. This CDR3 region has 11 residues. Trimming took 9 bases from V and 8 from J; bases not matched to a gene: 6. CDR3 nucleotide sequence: TGTGCCAGTGGACCGACAGGGGGCTACACCTTC. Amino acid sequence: CASGPTGGYTF.

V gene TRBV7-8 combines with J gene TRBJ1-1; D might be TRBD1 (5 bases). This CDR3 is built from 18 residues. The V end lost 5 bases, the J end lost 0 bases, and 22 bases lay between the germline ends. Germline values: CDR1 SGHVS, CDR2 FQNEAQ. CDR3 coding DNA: TGTGCCAGCAGCCGCCGAGCGTCATTCGACAGTATGAACACTGAAGCTTTCTTT. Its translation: CASSRRASFDSMNTEAFF.

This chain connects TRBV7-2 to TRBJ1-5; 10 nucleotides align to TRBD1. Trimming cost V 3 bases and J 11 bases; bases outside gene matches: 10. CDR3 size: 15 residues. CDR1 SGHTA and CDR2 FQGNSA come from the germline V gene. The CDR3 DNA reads TGTGCCAGCAGCTTGGGGACAGGGGATAGAGTAGCCCAGCATTTT. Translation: CASSLGTGDRVAQHF.

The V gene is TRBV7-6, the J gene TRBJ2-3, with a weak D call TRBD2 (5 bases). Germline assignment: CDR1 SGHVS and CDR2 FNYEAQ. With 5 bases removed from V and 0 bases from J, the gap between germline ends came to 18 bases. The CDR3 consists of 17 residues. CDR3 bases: TGTGCCAGCAGCCTCACAATAGCGTGGGTCAGCACAGATACGCAGTATTTT. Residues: CASSLTIAWVSTDTQYF.

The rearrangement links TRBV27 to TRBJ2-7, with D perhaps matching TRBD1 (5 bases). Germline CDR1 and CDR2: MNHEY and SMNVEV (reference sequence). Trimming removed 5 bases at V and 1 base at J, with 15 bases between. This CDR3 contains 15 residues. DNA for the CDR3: TGTGCCAGCAGTCCCCGTGCAGGGCCGTCCTACGAGCAGTACTTC. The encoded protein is CASSPRAGPSYEQYF.

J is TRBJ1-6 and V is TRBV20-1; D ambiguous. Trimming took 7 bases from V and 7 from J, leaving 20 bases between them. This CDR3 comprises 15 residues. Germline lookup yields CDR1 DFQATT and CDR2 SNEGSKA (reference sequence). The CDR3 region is CSVTEARGSNSPLHF. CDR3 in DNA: TGCAGTGTTACTGAAGCCCGGGGATCGAATTCACCCCTCCACTTT.

The CDR3 DNA sequence: TGCGCCAGCAGCCAAGATCTATCCAGGAGGTATGGCTACACCTTC. It specifies CASSQDLSRRYGYTF. The gene calls are TRBV4-1 and TRBJ1-2; D unresolved. The CDR3 sequence is 15 residues long. Trimming removed 0 bases from V and 5 bases from J, with 13 bases in between. Germline CDR1 reads MGHRA; CDR2 reads YSYEKL.

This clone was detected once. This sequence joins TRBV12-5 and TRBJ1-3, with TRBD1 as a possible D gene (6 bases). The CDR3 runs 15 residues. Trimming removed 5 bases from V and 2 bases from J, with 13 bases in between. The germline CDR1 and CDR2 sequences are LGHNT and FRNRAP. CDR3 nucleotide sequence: TGTGCTAGTGGTCTACCGACAGGCACTGGAAACACCATATATTTT. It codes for CASGLPTGTGNTIYF.

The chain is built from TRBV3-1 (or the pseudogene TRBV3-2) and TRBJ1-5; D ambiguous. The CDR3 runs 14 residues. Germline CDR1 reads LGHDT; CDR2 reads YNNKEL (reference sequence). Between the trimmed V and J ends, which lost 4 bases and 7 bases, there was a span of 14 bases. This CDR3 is CASSPTEDRQPQHF. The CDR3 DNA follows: TGTGCCAGCAGCCCTACGGAGGATCGGCAGCCCCAGCATTTT.

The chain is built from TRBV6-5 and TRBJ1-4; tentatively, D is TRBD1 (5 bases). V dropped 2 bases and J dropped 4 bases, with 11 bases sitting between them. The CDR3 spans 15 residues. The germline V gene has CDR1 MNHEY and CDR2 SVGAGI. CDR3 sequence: CASSYRGLGNEKLFF. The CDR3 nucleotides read TGTGCCAGCAGTTACAGGGGTCTTGGTAATGAAAAACTGTTTTTT.

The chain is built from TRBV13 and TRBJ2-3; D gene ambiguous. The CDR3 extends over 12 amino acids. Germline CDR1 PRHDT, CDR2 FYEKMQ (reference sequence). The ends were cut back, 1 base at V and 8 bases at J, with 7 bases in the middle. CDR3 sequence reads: CASSLEWSTQYF. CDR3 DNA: TGTGCCAGCAGCTTAGAGTGGAGTACGCAGTATTTT. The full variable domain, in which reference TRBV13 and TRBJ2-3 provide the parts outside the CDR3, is AAGVIQSPRHLIKEKRETATLKCYPIPRHDTVYWYQQGPGQDPQFLISFYEKMQSDKGSIPDRFSAQQFSDYHSELNMSSLELGDSALYFCASSLEWSTQYFGPGTRLTVL.

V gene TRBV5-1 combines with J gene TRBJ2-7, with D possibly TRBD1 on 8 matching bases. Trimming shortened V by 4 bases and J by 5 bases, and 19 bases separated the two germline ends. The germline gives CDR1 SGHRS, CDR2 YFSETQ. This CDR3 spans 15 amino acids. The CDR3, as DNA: TGCGCCAGCAGCCGGAAACAACAGGGGGGGAACGAGCAGTACTTC. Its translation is CASSRKQQGGNEQYF.

CDR3 amino acids: CASSQDGGRNTIYF. DNA for the CDR3: TGTGCCAGCAGCCAGGACGGAGGGAGAAACACCATATATTTT. The chain employs TRBV5-6 and TRBJ1-3, with no clear D. Per the germline V gene, CDR1 is SGHDT and CDR2 is YYEEEE. V lost 4 bases, J lost 5 bases, and 13 bases lay in between. CDR3 length: 14 residues.

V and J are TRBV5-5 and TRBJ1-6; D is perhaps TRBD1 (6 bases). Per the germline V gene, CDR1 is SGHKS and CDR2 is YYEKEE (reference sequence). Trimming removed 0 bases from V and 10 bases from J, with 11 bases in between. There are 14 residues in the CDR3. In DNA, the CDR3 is TGTGCCAGCAGCTTGGCAGGGGTGGAATCACCCCTCCACTTT. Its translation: CASSLAGVESPLHF.

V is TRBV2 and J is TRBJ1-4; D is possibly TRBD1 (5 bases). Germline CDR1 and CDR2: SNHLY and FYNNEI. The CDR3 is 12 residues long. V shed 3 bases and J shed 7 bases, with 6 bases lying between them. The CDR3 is CASSDRVEKLFF. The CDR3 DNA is TGTGCCAGCAGTGACAGGGTTGAAAAACTGTTTTTT.

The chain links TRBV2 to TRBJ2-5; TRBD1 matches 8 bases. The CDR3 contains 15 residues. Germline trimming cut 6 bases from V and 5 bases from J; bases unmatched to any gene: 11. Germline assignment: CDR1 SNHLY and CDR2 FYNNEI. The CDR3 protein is CASSAYQGALETQYF. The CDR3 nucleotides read TGTGCCAGCAGCGCGTATCAGGGGGCTTTGGAGACCCAGTACTTC.

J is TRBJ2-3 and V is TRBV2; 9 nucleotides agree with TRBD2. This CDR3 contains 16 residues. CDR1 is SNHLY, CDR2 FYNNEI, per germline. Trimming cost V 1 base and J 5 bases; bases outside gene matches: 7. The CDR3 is CASSEGAGGLKDTQYF. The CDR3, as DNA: TGTGCCAGCAGTGAAGGAGCGGGGGGACTTAAAGATACGCAGTATTTT. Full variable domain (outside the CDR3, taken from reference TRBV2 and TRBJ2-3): EPEVTQTPSHQVTQMGQEVILRCVPISNHLYFYWYRQILGQKVEFLVSFYNNEISEKSEIFDDQFSVERPDGSNFTLKIRSTKLEDSAMYFCASSEGAGGLKDTQYFGPGTRLTVL.

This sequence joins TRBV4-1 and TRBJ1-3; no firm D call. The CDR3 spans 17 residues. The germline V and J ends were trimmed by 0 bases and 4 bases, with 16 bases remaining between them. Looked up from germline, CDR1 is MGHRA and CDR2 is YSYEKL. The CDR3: CASSQDSEGLKGNTIYF. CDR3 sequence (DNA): TGCGCCAGCAGCCAAGATTCGGAGGGCTTAAAAGGAAACACCATATATTTT.

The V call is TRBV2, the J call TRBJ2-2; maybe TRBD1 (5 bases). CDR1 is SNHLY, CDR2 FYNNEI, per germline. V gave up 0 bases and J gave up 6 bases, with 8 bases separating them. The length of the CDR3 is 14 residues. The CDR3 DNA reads TGTGCCAGCAGTGAAGCAAGCAGGGCCGGGGAGCTGTTTTTT. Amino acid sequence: CASSEASRAGELFF.

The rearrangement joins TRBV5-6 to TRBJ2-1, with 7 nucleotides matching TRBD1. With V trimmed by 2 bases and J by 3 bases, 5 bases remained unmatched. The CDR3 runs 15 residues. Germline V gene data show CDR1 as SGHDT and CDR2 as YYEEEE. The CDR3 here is CASSLVDRDYNEQFF. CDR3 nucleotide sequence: TGTGCCAGCAGCTTAGTCGACAGGGACTACAATGAGCAGTTCTTC.

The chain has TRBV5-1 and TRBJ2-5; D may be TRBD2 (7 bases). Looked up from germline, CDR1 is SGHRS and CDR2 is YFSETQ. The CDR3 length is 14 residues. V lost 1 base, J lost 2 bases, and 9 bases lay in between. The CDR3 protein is CASSLKGGQETQYF. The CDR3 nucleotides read TGCGCCAGCAGCTTGAAGGGGGGGCAAGAGACCCAGTACTTC.

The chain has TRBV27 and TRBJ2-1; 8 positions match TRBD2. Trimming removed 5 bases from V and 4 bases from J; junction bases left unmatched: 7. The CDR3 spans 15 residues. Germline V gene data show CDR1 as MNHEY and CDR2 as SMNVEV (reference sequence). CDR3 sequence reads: CASSTGLAGYNEQFF. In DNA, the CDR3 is TGTGCCAGCAGTACGGGTCTAGCGGGTTACAATGAGCAGTTCTTC.